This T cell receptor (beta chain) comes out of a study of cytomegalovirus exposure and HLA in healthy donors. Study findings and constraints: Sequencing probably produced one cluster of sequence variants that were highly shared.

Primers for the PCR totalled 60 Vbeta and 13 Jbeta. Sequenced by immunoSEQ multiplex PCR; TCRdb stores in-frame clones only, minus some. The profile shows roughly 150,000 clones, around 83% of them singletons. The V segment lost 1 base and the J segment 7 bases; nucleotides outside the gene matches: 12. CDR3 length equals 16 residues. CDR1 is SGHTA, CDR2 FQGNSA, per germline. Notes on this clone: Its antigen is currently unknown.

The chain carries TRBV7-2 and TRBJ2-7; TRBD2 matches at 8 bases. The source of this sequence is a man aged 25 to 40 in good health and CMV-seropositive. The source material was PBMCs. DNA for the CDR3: TGTGCCAGCAGCTTAGTAGGAGCGGGAGTGTCGGGGGAGCAGTACTTC. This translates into CASSLVGAGVSGEQYF.